Listed here are 32 T cell receptor beta chains from one sample, sequenced in a study of post-analysis software for immune sequencing data. Their antigens are not known. The TCR beta cDNA libraries contained unique molecular identifiers. Each CDR3 protein is one row after TCRdb ran MiXCR on the PCR reads. The data show roughly 600,000 distinct CDR3 sequences, around 47% seen once. Study observations and caveats: Elevated frequency relative to controls characterized four or five TRBV segments in patients, TRBV5-6, TRBV5-1 and TRBV20-1 among them.

Sequenced sample: blood. These receptors came from a girl aged 10 to 17 with multiple sclerosis.

This clonotype appeared a single time. The V gene is TRBV4-1, the J gene TRBJ2-1, with 12 nucleotides matching TRBD2. Unmatched junction bases numbered 9, after V lost 1 base and J lost 8 bases. CDR1 and CDR2 from the germline V gene are MGHRA and YSYEKL. The CDR3 extends over 17 amino acids. The CDR3 region has the DNA TGCGCCAGCAGCCAAGTTCTAGCGGGGGGGCCTATGGATGAGCAGTTCTTC. Protein product: CASSQVLAGGPMDEQFF.

This clonotype was found a few times. The chain recombines TRBV10-3 with TRBJ2-5; TRBD1 might be the D (6 bases). The DNA end lines up better with TRBJ2-7; the J call may be wrong. This CDR3 has 13 residues. Germline V CDR1 and CDR2: ENHRY, SYGVKD. CDR3 DNA: TGTGCCATCAGGGGGCAGGGGAAGTCCGAGCAGTACTTC. Protein product: CAIRGQGKSEQYF.

This clonotype was recorded once. The genes are TRBV6-6 and TRBJ2-7; tentatively, D is TRBD1 (6 bases). CDR1 and CDR2 from the germline V gene are MNHNY and SVGAGI (reference sequence). The CDR3 is made up of 14 amino acids. V lost 5 bases and J lost 1, with 12 bases in between. CDR3 DNA sequence: TGTGCCAGCAGTGACCGACAGGAGTCCTACGAGCAGTACTTC. Its protein product is CASSDRQESYEQYF.

The chain employs TRBV5-1 and TRBJ2-7; TRBD2 agrees at 8 bases. This CDR3 comprises 14 residues. With V trimmed by 2 bases and J by 7 bases, 8 bases remained unmatched. Germline CDR1 reads SGHRS; CDR2 reads YFSETQ. The CDR3, as DNA: TGCGCCAGCAGCTTCCCAGCGGGAGTCAATGAGCAGTACTTC. Residues: CASSFPAGVNEQYF.

Comment on this clonotype: This may stem from a read error, because a much larger clone lies one nucleotide away. This chain uses TRBV5-6 with TRBJ2-4; D gene uncertain. The J call is in doubt because the DNA end fits TRBJ2-7 better. Per germline, CDR1 SGHDT and CDR2 YYEEEE. The CDR3 is 13 amino acids. The CDR3 nucleotides are TGTGCCAGCAGCTTGCCAGGTCCCTACGAGCAGTACTTC. This gives the protein CASSLPGPYEQYF.

With regard to this clonotype: Its ends do not fully match the called genes, so a read error is possible. The V call is TRBV7-7, the J call TRBJ2-3; D call uncertain. This CDR3 has 15 amino acids. Germline loops: CDR1 SSHAT, CDR2 FNYEAQ (reference sequence). CDR3 sequence: CASSLIDSSTDTQYF. The CDR3 coding sequence is TGTGCTAGCAGCTTAATTGATTCTAGCACAGATACGCAGTATTTT. The variable domain in full, completed from reference TRBV7-7 and TRBJ2-3, reads GAGVSQSPRYKVTKRGQDVTLRCDPISSHATLYWYQQALGQGPEFLTYFNYEAQPDKSGLPSDRFSAERPEGSISTLTIQRTEQRDSAMYRCASSLIDSSTDTQYFGPGTRLTVL.

The J gene is TRBJ2-1, the V gene TRBV6-4, with TRBD2 identical over 14 bases. Germline CDR1 is MRHNA and CDR2 is SNTAGT. The trim removed 4 bases at V and 8 bases at J, leaving 7 bases unmatched. This CDR3 has 16 amino acids. The CDR3 here is CASSVKTSGRAYEQFF. The CDR3 DNA follows: TGTGCCAGCAGTGTTAAGACTAGCGGGAGGGCCTATGAGCAGTTCTTC.

The chain is built from TRBV6-1 and TRBJ2-1; TRBD1 aligns across 7 bases. The CDR3 is 18 amino acids. Looked up from germline, CDR1 is MNHNS and CDR2 is SASEGT. V dropped 7 bases and J dropped 10; count of bases not matched to a gene: 25. The CDR3 spells CASTQSRLRAGYRGEQFF. DNA for the CDR3: TGTGCCAGCACCCAATCCAGACTACGGGCAGGGTACAGGGGCGAGCAGTTCTTC.

The chain uses TRBV7-6 and TRBJ2-7; weak D call: TRBD2 (6 bases). The germline V gene encodes CDR1 SGHVS and CDR2 FNYEAQ. The CDR3 contains 12 residues. The CDR3 DNA reads TGTGCAAGCGGCGGCGGGAACACCGAGCAGTACTTC. The encoded protein is CASGGGNTEQYF.

The chain links TRBV6-6 to TRBJ2-7; 13 bases are shared with TRBD2. The germline V gene has CDR1 MNHNY and CDR2 SVGAGI (reference sequence). J lost 0 bases, V lost 7 bases, and 9 bases had no gene match. The CDR3 runs 17 residues. The CDR3 loop is CASTGLAGATSSYEQYF. DNA for the CDR3: TGTGCCAGCACCGGACTAGCGGGGGCCACTAGCTCCTACGAGCAGTACTTC.

This chain links TRBV10-3 with TRBJ1-2, with D hard to call. This CDR3 region has 14 residues. Germline V lookup: CDR1 ENHRY, CDR2 SYGVKD. Deletions cut 2 bases from V and 5 bases from J, with 12 bases between. The CDR3 region is CAISETGMNYGYTF. Written as DNA, the CDR3 is TGTGCCATCAGTGAGACCGGGATGAATTATGGCTACACCTTC.

This clonotype was seen a handful of times. The chain uses TRBV6-1 and TRBJ2-7; no definite D call. V gave up 0 bases and J gave up 3 bases, with 3 bases separating them. Germline-derived CDR1 and CDR2 are MNHNS and SASEGT. The CDR3 extends over 12 amino acids. The CDR3 loop reads CASSEAVYEQYF. CDR3 nucleotide sequence: TGTGCCAGCAGTGAAGCTGTCTACGAGCAGTACTTC.

The V gene is TRBV5-1, the J gene TRBJ2-7; D is ambiguous. CDR1 and CDR2 (germline): SGHRS, YFSETQ. This CDR3 has 13 residues. V lost 4 bases and J 2 bases, leaving 10 bases between the germline ends. CDR3 in amino acids: CASSEPGPYEQYF. CDR3 bases: TGCGCCAGCAGCGAACCCGGACCCTACGAGCAGTACTTC.

This clonotype has a handful of counts. The chain links TRBV30 to TRBJ2-7; D gene uncertain. This CDR3 contains 11 residues. The V end was cut by 7 bases, the J end by 2 bases, with 9 bases between. Germline lookup yields CDR1 GTSNPN and CDR2 SVGIG (reference sequence). The CDR3 sequence: CAFRIPYEQYF. CDR3 nucleotides: TGTGCCTTCAGGATCCCCTACGAGCAGTACTTC.

The chain employs TRBV24-1 and TRBJ2-1; D might be TRBD2 (7 bases). The CDR3 has 16 residues. Germline V gene lookup returns CDR1 KGHDR and CDR2 SFDVKD. Trimming took off 1 base at V and 8 bases at J, with 17 bases between the two ends. The CDR3 here is CATSDFGGAGDYEQFF. CDR3 nucleotide sequence: TGTGCCACCAGTGATTTCGGGGGCGCGGGAGACTATGAGCAGTTCTTC.

V and J are TRBV10-1 and TRBJ2-5; D ambiguous. This CDR3 is built from 13 residues. The V gene's germline CDR1 is WNHNN and CDR2 SYGVQD (reference sequence). V dropped 3 bases and J dropped 1 base, with 6 bases sitting between them. The CDR3 sequence is CASSDGFQETQYF. DNA of the CDR3: TGCGCCAGCAGTGATGGATTCCAAGAGACCCAGTACTTC.

This clonotype was seen more than once but under ten times. The chain has TRBV7-9 and TRBJ2-1, with 14 bases aligning to TRBD2. Germline V gene data show CDR1 as SEHNR and CDR2 as FQNEAQ (reference sequence). V gave up 5 bases and J gave up 5 bases; unmatched junction bases: 5. This CDR3 is built from 16 residues. The CDR3 loop is CASSPRLAGGNNEQFF. Written as DNA, the CDR3 is TGTGCCAGCAGCCCCCGACTAGCGGGGGGGAACAATGAGCAGTTCTTC. The full variable domain, rest sourced from reference TRBV7-9 and TRBJ2-1, is DTGVSQNPRHKITKRGQNVTFRCDPISEHNRLYWYRQTLGQGPEFLTYFQNEAQLEKSRLLSDRFSAERPKGSFSTLEIQRTEQGDSAMYLCASSPRLAGGNNEQFFGPGTRLTVL.

The rearrangement joins TRBV5-1 to TRBJ2-1, with D unresolved. Germline-derived CDR1 and CDR2 are SGHRS and YFSETQ. V lost 4 bases, J lost 10 bases, and 18 bases lay in between. The CDR3 has 14 residues. This CDR3 is CASSPAWGNDEQFF. CDR3 coding DNA: TGCGCCAGCAGCCCGGCGTGGGGTAACGACGAGCAGTTCTTC.

Notes on this clonotype: A much more abundant neighbour one base away suggests this may be a read error. The chain uses TRBV12-3 or TRBV12-4 and TRBJ1-2; a weak D match, TRBD1 (6 bases). The germline V and J ends were trimmed by 11 bases and 3 bases, with 16 bases remaining between them. The CDR3 totals 13 residues. Written as DNA, the CDR3 is TGTGCCGGTAAACCGGACAGTTACTATGGCTACACCTTC. Translating gives CAGKPDSYYGYTF.

The chain combines TRBV7-9 with TRBJ2-5; D might be TRBD2 (5 bases). Per germline, CDR1 SEHNR and CDR2 FQNEAQ (reference sequence). V dropped 6 bases and J dropped 3 bases, with 11 bases sitting between them. The CDR3 has 13 amino acids. The CDR3 reads CASSTSAEETQYF. DNA for the CDR3: TGTGCCAGCAGTACATCAGCGGAAGAGACCCAGTACTTC.

The chain joins TRBV5-1 to TRBJ2-5, with TRBD2 as a possible D gene (6 bases). TRBJ2-7 explains the end of the DNA better; the J call may be wrong. Per germline, CDR1 SGHRS and CDR2 YFSETQ. The CDR3 sequence is 16 residues long. The CDR3 protein is CASSLGGSGRRYEQYF. In DNA form, the CDR3 reads TGCGCCAGCAGCTTGGGAGGGTCAGGGAGGCGGTACGAGCAGTACTTC.

The gene calls are TRBV4-2 and TRBJ2-7; no clear D gene. The CDR3 is 14 amino acids. CDR1 and CDR2 (germline): LGHNA, YNFKEQ. Trimming stripped 0 bases from V and 0 bases from J, with 6 bases between. CDR3 coding DNA: TGTGCCAGCAGCCAAGATAGGTACTCCTACGAGCAGTACTTC. This gives the protein CASSQDRYSYEQYF.

This clonotype was seen more than once but under ten times. The V call is TRBV6-6, the J call TRBJ2-1, with 10 bases that match TRBD2. Germline-derived CDR1 and CDR2 are MNHNY and SVGAGI (reference sequence). This CDR3 has 15 residues. V was pared by 5 bases and J by 6 bases, with 7 bases of the junction left unmatched. The CDR3 is CASSRQGLAINEQFF. CDR3 nucleotide sequence: TGTGCCAGCAGTCGACAGGGACTAGCGATCAATGAGCAGTTCTTC.

The chain employs TRBV7-9 and TRBJ2-3; D tentatively reads TRBD1 or TRBD2 (5 bases each). Per the germline V gene, CDR1 is SEHNR and CDR2 is FQNEAQ (reference sequence). Trimming shortened V by 4 bases and J by 0 bases, and 11 bases separated the two germline ends. This CDR3 region has 15 residues. Here the CDR3 DNA reads TGTGCCAGCAGCTCCGGGACCCGGAGCACAGATACGCAGTATTTT. It is translated as CASSSGTRSTDTQYF.

The chain couples TRBV24-1 to TRBJ2-1, with TRBD1 matching over 9 bases. The CDR3 totals 17 residues. CDR1 and CDR2 (germline): KGHDR, SFDVKD. V gave up 0 bases and J gave up 5 bases; unmatched junction bases: 7. CDR3 nucleotide sequence: TGTGCCACCAGTGATTTGGATCGGGACAGGGACCACAATGAGCAGTTCTTC. Translation: CATSDLDRDRDHNEQFF.

The J gene is TRBJ2-7, the V gene TRBV6-5; D might be TRBD1 or TRBD2, each matching 5 bases. From germline, CDR1 is MNHEY and CDR2 SVGAGI. The V and J ends lost 2 bases and 7 bases respectively, with 15 bases between them. The CDR3 loop spans 14 amino acids. The CDR3 is CASSYKGRNNEQYF. As DNA, the CDR3 is TGTGCCAGCAGTTACAAGGGGAGAAACAATGAGCAGTACTTC.

The J gene is TRBJ2-1, the V gene TRBV13; perhaps D is TRBD1 or TRBD2 (5 bases each). Trimming took 5 bases from V and 10 from J, leaving 15 bases between them. The CDR3 contains 13 residues. The germline gives CDR1 PRHDT, CDR2 FYEKMQ (reference sequence). The CDR3 reads CASSGGRAVEQFF. CDR3 in DNA: TGTGCCAGCAGCGGGGGTCGGGCCGTGGAGCAGTTCTTC.

This chain links TRBV20-1 with TRBJ2-5; the D gene is possibly TRBD2 (5 bases). V lost 3 bases and J lost 4, with 15 bases in between. Germline values: CDR1 DFQATT, CDR2 SNEGSKA (reference sequence). CDR3 size: 14 residues. The CDR3 bases are TGCAGTGCTAGGGACCCTAGCTTTCCAGAGACCCAGTACTTC. Protein sequence: CSARDPSFPETQYF.

The chain has TRBV12-3 or TRBV12-4 and TRBJ2-1, with D perhaps TRBD1 or TRBD2 (5 bases each). The CDR3 runs 13 residues. The germline V and J ends were trimmed by 4 bases and 10 bases, with 14 bases remaining between them. The CDR3, as DNA: TGTGCCAGCAGTTGGGACGGACCCTACGAGCAGTTCTTC. Protein: CASSWDGPYEQFF.

This clonotype was seen more than once but under ten times. This chain links TRBV18 with TRBJ1-4; the D gene is possibly TRBD1 (5 bases). This CDR3 spans 13 amino acids. Trimming pared 8 bases from V and 4 bases from J, leaving 11 bases between. Germline V gives CDR1 KGHSH, CDR2 LQKENI. The CDR3 DNA is TGTGCCAGCCACCGACAGCTTAATGAAAAACTGTTTTTT. The encoded protein is CASHRQLNEKLFF.

In this sample, this clonotype turned up a few times. The chain links TRBV5-1 to TRBJ1-1, with D hard to call. The V gene lost 0 bases and the J gene lost 4 bases, with 7 bases spanning the gap. This CDR3 is 13 amino acids long. Germline V gene sequence: CDR1 SGHRS, CDR2 YFSETQ. The CDR3: CASSLAGPTEAFF. In nucleotides, the CDR3 is TGCGCCAGCAGCTTGGCCGGTCCCACTGAAGCTTTCTTT.

The chain employs TRBV6-4 and TRBJ2-1; 10 positions match TRBD2. Germline trimming cut 2 bases from V and 7 bases from J; bases unmatched to any gene: 2. The germline gives CDR1 MRHNA, CDR2 SNTAGT. The CDR3 has 14 residues. CDR3 in amino acids: CASSDLAGENEQFF. Here the CDR3 DNA reads TGTGCCAGCAGTGACCTAGCGGGAGAGAATGAGCAGTTCTTC.